This T cell receptor beta chain is drawn from a study of PD-1 blockade in classical Hodgkin lymphoma. Whole-study findings and limits: The origin of the repertoire differences remains undefined, with disease activity or prior therapy as possible causes.

Sample time point: cycle 4 day 1 (C4D1), after five to seven weeks of nivolumab. No patient escaped relapse after autologous stem cell transplantation, and brentuximab vedotin exposure varied. V lost 0 bases, J lost 4 bases, and 9 bases lay in between. Germline CDR1 reads SGHNT; CDR2 reads YYREEE (reference sequence). This CDR3 contains 14 residues. Profiled with immunoSEQ multiplex PCR; TCRdb holds only in-frame clones, not every one. The sample consists of around 31,000 clones, around 85% of them appearing once. As regards this clone: Its specificity is not known.

This receptor was identified in a human donor with classical Hodgkin lymphoma. The input for sequencing was peripheral blood mononuclear cells (PBMCs), taken before the fourth cycle of nivolumab. V usage is TRBV5-4 and J usage is TRBJ2-3, with a weak D call TRBD2 (5 bases). CDR3 loop: CASSLGGYADTQYF. The CDR3 nucleotides are TGTGCCAGCAGCTTGGGAGGGTACGCAGATACGCAGTATTTT.